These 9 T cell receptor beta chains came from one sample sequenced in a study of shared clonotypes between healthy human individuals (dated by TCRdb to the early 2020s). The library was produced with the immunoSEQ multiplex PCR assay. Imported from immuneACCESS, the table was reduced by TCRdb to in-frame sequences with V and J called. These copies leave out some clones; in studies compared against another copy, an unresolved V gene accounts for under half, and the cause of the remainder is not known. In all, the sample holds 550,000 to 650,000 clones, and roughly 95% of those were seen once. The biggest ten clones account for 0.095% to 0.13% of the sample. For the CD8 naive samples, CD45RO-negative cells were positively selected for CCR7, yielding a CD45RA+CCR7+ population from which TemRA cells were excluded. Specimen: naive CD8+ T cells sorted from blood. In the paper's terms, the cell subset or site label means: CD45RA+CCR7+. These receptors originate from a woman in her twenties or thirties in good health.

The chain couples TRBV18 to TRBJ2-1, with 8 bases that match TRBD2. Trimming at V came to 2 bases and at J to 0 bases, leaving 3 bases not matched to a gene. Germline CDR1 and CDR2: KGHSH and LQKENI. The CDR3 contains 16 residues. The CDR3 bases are TGTGCCAGCTCACCATCGAGCGGGAGCTCCTACAATGAGCAGTTCTTC. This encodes CASSPSSGSSYNEQFF.

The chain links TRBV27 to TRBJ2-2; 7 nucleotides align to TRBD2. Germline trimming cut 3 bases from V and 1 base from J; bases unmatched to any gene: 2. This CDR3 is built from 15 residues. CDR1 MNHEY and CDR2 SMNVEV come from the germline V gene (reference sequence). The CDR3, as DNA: TGTGCCAGCAGTTTTCTAGCGGAGAACACCGGGGAGCTGTTTTTT. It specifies CASSFLAENTGELFF.

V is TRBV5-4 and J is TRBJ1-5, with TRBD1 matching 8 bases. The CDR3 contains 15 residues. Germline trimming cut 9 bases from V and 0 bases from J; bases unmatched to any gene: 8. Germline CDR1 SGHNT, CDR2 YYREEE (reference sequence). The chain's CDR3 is CATRGRWNSNQPQHF. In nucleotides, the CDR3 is TGTGCCACCAGGGGGCGGTGGAATAGCAATCAGCCCCAGCATTTT.

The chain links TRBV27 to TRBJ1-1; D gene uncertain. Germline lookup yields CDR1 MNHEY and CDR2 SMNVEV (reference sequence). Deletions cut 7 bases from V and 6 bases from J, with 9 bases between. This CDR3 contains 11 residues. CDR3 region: CASIFLAEAFF. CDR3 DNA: TGTGCCAGCATTTTCTTGGCTGAAGCTTTCTTT.

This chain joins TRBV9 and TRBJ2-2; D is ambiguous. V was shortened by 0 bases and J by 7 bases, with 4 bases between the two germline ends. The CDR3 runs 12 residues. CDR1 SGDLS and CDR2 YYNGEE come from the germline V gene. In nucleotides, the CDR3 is TGTGCCAGCAGCGTAGAGGGCGGGGAGCTGTTTTTT. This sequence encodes CASSVEGGELFF. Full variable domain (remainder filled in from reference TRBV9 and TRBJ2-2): DSGVTQTPKHLITATGQRVTLRCSPRSGDLSVYWYQQSLDQGLQFLIQYYNGEERAKGNILERFSAQQFPDLHSELNLSSLELGDSALYFCASSVEGGELFFGEGSRLTVL.

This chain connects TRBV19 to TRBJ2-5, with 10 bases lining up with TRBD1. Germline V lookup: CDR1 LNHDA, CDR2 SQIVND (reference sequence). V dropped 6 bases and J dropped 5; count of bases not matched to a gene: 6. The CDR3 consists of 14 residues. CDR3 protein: CASSDRGHGETQYF. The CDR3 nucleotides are TGTGCCAGTAGCGACAGGGGGCATGGGGAGACCCAGTACTTC.

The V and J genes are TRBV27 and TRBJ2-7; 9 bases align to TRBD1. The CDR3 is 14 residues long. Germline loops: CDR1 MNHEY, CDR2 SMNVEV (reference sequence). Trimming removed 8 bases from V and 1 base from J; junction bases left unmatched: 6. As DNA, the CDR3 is TGTGCCAGCCGGACCGGGACAGGGTCCTACGAGCAGTACTTC. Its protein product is CASRTGTGSYEQYF.

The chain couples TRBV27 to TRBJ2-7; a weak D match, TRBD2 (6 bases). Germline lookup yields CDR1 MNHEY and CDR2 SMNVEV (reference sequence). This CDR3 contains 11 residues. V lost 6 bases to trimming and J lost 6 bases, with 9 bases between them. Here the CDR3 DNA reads TGTGCCAGCAGCAAGGGAGGCGAGCAGTACTTC. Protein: CASSKGGEQYF.

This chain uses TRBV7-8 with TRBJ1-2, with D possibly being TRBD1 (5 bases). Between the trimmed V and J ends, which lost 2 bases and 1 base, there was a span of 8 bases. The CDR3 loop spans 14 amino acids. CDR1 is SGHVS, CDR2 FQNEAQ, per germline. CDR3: CASSLWRGNYGYTF. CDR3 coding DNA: TGTGCCAGCAGCTTATGGAGGGGTAACTATGGCTACACCTTC.